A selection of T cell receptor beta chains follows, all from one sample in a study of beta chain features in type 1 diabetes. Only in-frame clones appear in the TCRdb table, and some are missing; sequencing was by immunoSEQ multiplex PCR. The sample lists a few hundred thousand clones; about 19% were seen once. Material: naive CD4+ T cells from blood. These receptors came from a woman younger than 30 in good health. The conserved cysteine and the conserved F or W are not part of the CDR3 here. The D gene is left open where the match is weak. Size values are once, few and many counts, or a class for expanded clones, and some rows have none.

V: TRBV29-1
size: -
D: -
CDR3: SVEGRRGGDDNEQF

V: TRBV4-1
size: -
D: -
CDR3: ASSQDAGNFYEQY

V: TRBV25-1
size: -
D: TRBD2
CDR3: ASMRGENGEQY

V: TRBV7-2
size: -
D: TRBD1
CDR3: ASTRQGLGTEAF

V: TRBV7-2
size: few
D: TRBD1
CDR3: ASSYGTGSTQY

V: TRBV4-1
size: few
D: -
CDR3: ASSQPLSEAF

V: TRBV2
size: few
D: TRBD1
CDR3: ASSDRGQGGYGYT

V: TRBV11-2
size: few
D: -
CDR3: ARSHVGQLQTGELF

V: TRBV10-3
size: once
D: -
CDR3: AISESEMGMKAF

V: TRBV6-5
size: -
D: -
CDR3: ASSYSDTLSGNTIY

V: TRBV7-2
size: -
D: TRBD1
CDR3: ASSLRQGARGGANVLT

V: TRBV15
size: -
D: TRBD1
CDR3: ATSNGQGGVWTQY

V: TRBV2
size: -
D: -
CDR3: ASSFQGTGELF

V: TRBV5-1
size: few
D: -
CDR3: ASSLVAGSYNEQF

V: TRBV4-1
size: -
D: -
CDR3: ASSQEKLPTGELF

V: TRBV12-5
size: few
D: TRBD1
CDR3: ASGLGTSWDRNGYT

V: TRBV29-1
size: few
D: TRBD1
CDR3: SAGTGLGTEAF

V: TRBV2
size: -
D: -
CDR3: ASGGGGLGYT

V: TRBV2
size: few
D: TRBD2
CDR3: ASSSGTSEVYTQY

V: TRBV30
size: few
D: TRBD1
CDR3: AWSPPGQGWNYGYT

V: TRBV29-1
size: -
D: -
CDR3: SASQSSGNTIY

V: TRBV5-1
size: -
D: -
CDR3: ASSLDHSNYNEQF

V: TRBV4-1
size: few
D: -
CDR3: ASSPTGSTDTQY

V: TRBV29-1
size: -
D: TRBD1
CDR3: SVGQAVNQPQH

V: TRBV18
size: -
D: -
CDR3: ASSPLDKGANVLT

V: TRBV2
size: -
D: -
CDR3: ASTSSSTDTQY

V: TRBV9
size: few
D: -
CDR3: ASTPGGTTGELF

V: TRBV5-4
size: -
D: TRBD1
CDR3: ASSLEGQPPGELF

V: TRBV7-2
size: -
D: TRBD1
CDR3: ASSWNRGPQPQH

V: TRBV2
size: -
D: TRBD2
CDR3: ASSELAGSSRQAQY

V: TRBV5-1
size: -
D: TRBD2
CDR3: ASSLPGGGNNEQF

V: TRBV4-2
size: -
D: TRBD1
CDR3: ASSQDQGQSSYEQY

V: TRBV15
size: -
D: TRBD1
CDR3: ATSRDLDRGLDGYT